This T cell receptor beta chain was identified during a study of identical twins. Study-wide results and limits: Less excess twin sharing appeared in beta out-of-frame sequences. It was out-of-frame TCR alpha sharing in monozygotic twins that models underestimated.

Template switching supplied a universal primer site; unique molecular identifiers were carried on the cDNA. TCRdb re-called the 5' RACE reads with MiXCR, one entry per CDR3 protein. The data show hundreds of thousands of distinct CDR3 sequences, more than 6.5% seen once. This clonotype was picked up a small number of times. The antigen remains unidentified. Trimming took off 5 bases at V and 9 bases at J, with 17 bases between the two ends. CDR1 and CDR2 from the germline V gene are LNHDA and SQIVND (reference sequence). The CDR3 is 14 residues long. The same data also went into a second study, on yellow fever vaccine responses in identical twins. Per that study: Reportedly, the response of twins' T cells to the vaccine seemed partly convergent, partly personalized.

The TCR originated in a woman between 18 and 30 years old in good health. The rearrangement uses TRBV19 and TRBJ2-1; D might be TRBD2 (6 bases). Material: memory (CD45RO+) T cells sorted from blood. The CDR3 nucleotides are TGTGCCAGTAGTTTGCGACTAGAAGTGGGTGAGCAGTTCTTC. Translation gives CASSLRLEVGEQFF.